Listed below are T cell receptor beta chains from one sample, sequenced in a study of cytomegalovirus exposure and HLA in healthy donors. The data were produced by immunoSEQ multiplex PCR, yet TCRdb's version contains in-frame clones alone and is incomplete. Here the sample spans about 120,000 clones, around 85% being singletons. Sequencing used PBMCs. These receptors originate from a woman aged 25 to 39 in good health and CMV-seronegative. CDR3s include the opening cysteine and the closing phenylalanine or tryptophan.

V gene	J gene	CDR3 protein
TRBV6-5	TRBJ2-7	CASSYRSGAFSYEQYF
TRBV5-8	TRBJ1-6	CASSLVFPNSPLHF
TRBV13	TRBJ1-2	CASSFRDRGIYGYTF
TRBV7-2	TRBJ1-2	CASSSYSDLDGYTF
TRBV9	TRBJ1-6	CASSVRDRGESPLHF
TRBV10-1	TRBJ2-5	CASSEGNYRGRETQYF
TRBV7-3	TRBJ1-1	CASSKQENTEAFF
TRBV2	TRBJ1-6	CASSSGQANSPLHF
TRBV5-4	TRBJ1-2	CASSLAIEDGYTF
TRBV29-1	TRBJ1-2	CSAGLPNTGYTF
TRBV19	TRBJ1-6	CASSIPPSPLHF
TRBV4-1	TRBJ1-1	CASSQLTGNPEAFF
TRBV5-1	TRBJ1-4	CASSLVTGEREKLFF
TRBV9	TRBJ1-2	CASSVEQGGGYTF
TRBV7-8	TRBJ1-2	CASSPNSLGQLSSGYTF
TRBV18	TRBJ1-1	CASSPPQGARGEAFF
TRBV4-2	TRBJ2-3	CASSHSKAGGTDTQYF
TRBV5-6	TRBJ1-1	CASSFPKGSEAFF
TRBV29-1	TRBJ2-1	CSVAGLAGGTYNEQFF
TRBV7-2	TRBJ2-7	CASSLGGPSYEQYF
TRBV6-5	TRBJ2-7	CASSAAGEQYF
TRBV18	TRBJ2-3	CASSPREAQYF
TRBV13	TRBJ2-7	CASSNGGPGVEQYF
TRBV14	TRBJ1-2	CASSQRRAGGYTF
TRBV18	TRBJ1-1	CASSPVQGPNTEAFF
TRBV27	TRBJ2-7	CASSIRDTTYEQYF
TRBV15	TRBJ1-4	CATSRAREKLFF
TRBV11-2	TRBJ2-2	CASSLAAGGHTGELFF
TRBV4-1	TRBJ1-1	CASSQGQGARNTEAFF
TRBV9	TRBJ2-1	CASSGGAAGVYNEQFF
TRBV10-1	TRBJ1-2	CASSEQPNYGYTF
TRBV19	TRBJ1-5	CASSQVQNQPQHF
TRBV7-2	TRBJ1-1	CASRTPPGYTEAFF
TRBV5-4	TRBJ1-5	CASSLALNEPQHF
TRBV25-1	TRBJ2-4	CAAEGPQAKNIQYF
TRBV7-9	TRBJ2-4	CASSPDRDRGVNIQYF
TRBV10-3	TRBJ2-7	CAIGQVGQYF
TRBV30	TRBJ1-1	CAWTDRVTEAFF
TRBV28	TRBJ2-4	CASGRHSGVNIQYF
TRBV30	TRBJ1-3	CAWSSTPRVRSGNTIYF
TRBV5-4	TRBJ2-7	CASRRDRGSFEQYF
TRBV19	TRBJ2-7	CASTATGTGYEQYF
TRBV6-1	TRBJ1-5	CASSEGTGGASNQPQHF
TRBV6-6	TRBJ1-1	CASSYPFRDPEAFF
TRBV19	TRBJ1-6	CATASPKGYNSPLHF
TRBV2	TRBJ1-2	CASRGQGNYGYTF
TRBV6-6	TRBJ1-1	CASSPQGGNTEAFF
TRBV7-9	TRBJ1-4	CASSATGTGGEKLFF
TRBV2	TRBJ2-7	CASSEGGPPYEQYF
TRBV2	TRBJ2-2	CASSEEDSVKNTGELFF
TRBV7-3	TRBJ1-2	CASSLGRDYGYTF
TRBV5-1	TRBJ1-1	CASSDHRFMNTEAFF
TRBV19	TRBJ1-5	CASRTTRFNQPQHF
TRBV13	TRBJ1-6	CASSLGTVDQSPLHF
TRBV4-3	TRBJ2-5	CASSQDMGGGASETQYF
TRBV18	TRBJ1-2	CASSPATEYGYTF
TRBV10-1	TRBJ1-2	CASWRVDRDNYGYTF
TRBV5-4	TRBJ2-3	CASSWTSSTDTQYF
TRBV6-1	TRBJ1-5	CASSADKYQPQHF
TRBV6-1	TRBJ1-6	CASSEMGRNSPLHF